Below, 8 T cell receptor beta chains from the same sample are listed, as sequenced in a study of blood T cell repertoires in COVID-19. Sequenced by immunoSEQ multiplex PCR; TCRdb stores in-frame clones only, minus some. The sample shows about 190,000 clones, around nine tenths of them seen only once. The sample was peripheral blood. Receptors originate from a man aged 35 to 55 with acute or convalescent COVID-19.

The chain recombines TRBV5-1 with TRBJ2-7; 13 bases are a match to TRBD2. Germline V gene sequence: CDR1 SGHRS, CDR2 YFSETQ. The CDR3 consists of 14 residues. The J segment lost 4 bases and the V segment lost 3 bases, leaving 1 base of the junction unmatched. The chain's CDR3 is CASSWTSGGYEQYF. In DNA, the CDR3 is TGCGCCAGCAGCTGGACTAGCGGGGGATACGAGCAGTACTTC.

This sequence joins TRBV6-2 or TRBV6-3 and TRBJ2-6; 9 nucleotides match TRBD2. Germline V gene sequence: CDR1 MNHEY, CDR2 SVGEGT. V trimming: 2 bases; J trimming: 4 bases; junction bases outside the gene matches: 6. The length of the CDR3 is 17 residues. In DNA, the CDR3 is TGTGCCAGCAGTTACCGGCAGGGACTAGCAGGGGCCAACGTCCTGACTTTC. Translated: CASSYRQGLAGANVLTF.

The chain uses TRBV5-1 and TRBJ2-2; weak D call: TRBD2 (6 bases). Germline CDR1 SGHRS, CDR2 YFSETQ. This CDR3 spans 18 amino acids. The ends were cut back, 0 bases at V and 0 bases at J, with 15 bases in the middle. In nucleotides, the CDR3 is TGCGCCAGCAGCTTGGCCGCCTACGGGGGACCGAACACCGGGGAGCTGTTTTTT. Translation: CASSLAAYGGPNTGELFF.

This sequence joins TRBV14 and TRBJ2-5, with TRBD2 matching 14 bases. The length of the CDR3 is 16 residues. Looked up from germline, CDR1 is SGHDN and CDR2 is FVKESK. Trimming removed 1 base from V and 7 bases from J; junction bases left unmatched: 5. The CDR3 loop is CASSQGLAGGLATQYF. The CDR3 DNA is TGTGCCAGCAGCCAAGGACTAGCGGGGGGGCTCGCGACCCAGTACTTC.

The J gene is TRBJ1-2, the V gene TRBV28; 8 nucleotides match TRBD1. This CDR3 is 14 amino acids long. The germline V gene encodes CDR1 MDHEN and CDR2 SYDVKM. Trimming at V came to 7 bases and at J to 3 bases, leaving 7 bases not matched to a gene. The CDR3 DNA reads TGTGCCAGCACCCAAGGACAGGGCCACTATGGCTACACCTTC. It codes for CASTQGQGHYGYTF.

This chain connects TRBV4-1 to TRBJ2-5; 13 bases match TRBD2. The germline V gene encodes CDR1 MGHRA and CDR2 YSYEKL. This CDR3 spans 15 amino acids. V lost 0 bases, J lost 9 bases, and 4 bases stayed unmatched. The CDR3 DNA is TGCGCCAGCAGCCAAGAACTAGCGGGGGGGCTTGCCCAGTACTTC. It is translated as CASSQELAGGLAQYF.

The rearrangement uses TRBV5-1 and TRBJ2-7; no clear D. The V end was cut by 4 bases, the J end by 0 bases, with 8 bases between. The CDR3 contains 13 residues. Germline loops: CDR1 SGHRS, CDR2 YFSETQ. CDR3 protein: CASSPLSSYEQYF. CDR3 sequence (DNA): TGCGCCAGCAGCCCACTGAGCTCCTACGAGCAGTACTTC.

The chain couples TRBV7-8 to TRBJ1-5, with 7 bases that match TRBD1. The CDR3 spans 15 residues. V shed 5 bases, J shed 4 bases, and the junction held 8 bases outside the gene matches. Germline CDR1 is SGHVS and CDR2 is FQNEAQ. The CDR3 coding sequence is TGTGCCAGCAGCCCCCGACAGACAGGGAATCAGCCCCAGCATTTT. It yields the protein CASSPRQTGNQPQHF.